Below, 27 T cell receptor beta chains from the same sample are listed, as sequenced in a study of CD8+ T cells in alopecia areata. Treatment denoted: oral pan-JAK inhibitor, 5-10 mg twice daily. After isolation, RNA underwent reverse transcription to generate cDNA as the sequencing template. TCRdb keeps only in-frame clones here, not all; method: immunoSEQ multiplex PCR. Here the sample spans about 210,000 clones, 55% to 70% being singletons. This sample comprised CD4+ T cells sorted from blood, obtained at week 4, from a patient treated with tofacitinib. The receptors originated from a human donor with alopecia areata.

This chain links TRBV2 with TRBJ1-1, with D possibly matching TRBD1 (5 bases). Germline-derived CDR1 and CDR2 are SNHLY and FYNNEI. The CDR3 runs to 15 residues. V was trimmed by 4 bases and J by 0 bases, leaving 12 bases between them. CDR3 amino acids: CASSGEGIMNTEAFF. In DNA form, the CDR3 reads TGTGCCAGCAGTGGGGAGGGGATAATGAACACTGAAGCTTTCTTT. Filled out from reference TRBV2 and TRBJ1-1, the complete variable domain reads EPEVTQTPSHQVTQMGQEVILRCVPISNHLYFYWYRQILGQKVEFLVSFYNNEISEKSEIFDDQFSVERPDGSNFTLKIRSTKLEDSAMYFCASSGEGIMNTEAFFGQGTRLTVV.

The chain recombines TRBV15 with TRBJ2-7, with TRBD2 identical over 10 bases. The CDR3 sequence is 16 residues long. The trim removed 1 base at V and 0 bases at J, leaving 3 bases unmatched. CDR1 is LNHNV and CDR2 is YYDKDF in the germline V gene (reference sequence). Written as DNA, the CDR3 is TGTGCCACCAGCAGAGCACTAGCGGGGAGCTCCTACGAGCAGTACTTC. Protein sequence: CATSRALAGSSYEQYF. The whole variable domain, remainder taken from reference TRBV15 and TRBJ2-7, is DAMVIQNPRYQVTQFGKPVTLSCSQTLNHNVMYWYQQKSSQAPKLLFHYYDKDFNNEADTPDNFQSRRPNTSFCFLDIRSPGLGDTAMYLCATSRALAGSSYEQYFGPGTRLTVT.

This clone was recorded once. V usage is TRBV5-1 and J usage is TRBJ2-7; D unclear. CDR3 size: 14 residues. Trimming removed 5 bases at V and 1 base at J, with 13 bases between. The germline gives CDR1 SGHRS, CDR2 YFSETQ. CDR3 sequence reads: CASRREIGSYEQYF. The CDR3, as DNA: TGCGCCAGCAGGCGTGAAATAGGGTCCTACGAGCAGTACTTC.

This clone was seen only a few times. The chain uses TRBV7-9 and TRBJ2-7; 9 bases fit TRBD1. With 7 bases clipped from V and 3 bases from J, the junction kept 4 bases outside the gene matches. Germline CDR1 and CDR2: SEHNR and FQNEAQ (reference sequence). The CDR3 extends over 13 amino acids. This chain's CDR3 is CASTDRGGYEQYF. The CDR3 region has the DNA TGTGCCAGCACGGACAGGGGAGGCTACGAGCAGTACTTC. The whole variable domain, remainder taken from reference TRBV7-9 and TRBJ2-7, is DTGVSQNPRHKITKRGQNVTFRCDPISEHNRLYWYRQTLGQGPEFLTYFQNEAQLEKSRLLSDRFSAERPKGSFSTLEIQRTEQGDSAMYLCASTDRGGYEQYFGPGTRLTVT.

This sequence joins TRBV29-1 and TRBJ1-1; possible D gene TRBD1, 6 bases. The CDR3 contains 13 residues. Germline V gene sequence: CDR1 SQVTM, CDR2 ANQGSEA. V gave up 7 bases and J gave up 1 base, with 13 bases separating them. CDR3 residues: CSGWAQGNTEAFF. As DNA, the CDR3 is TGCAGCGGTTGGGCACAGGGGAACACTGAAGCTTTCTTT.

The chain has TRBV4-3 and TRBJ1-5; no reliable D call. This CDR3 spans 14 amino acids. CDR1 is LGHNA and CDR2 is YSLEER in the germline V gene. The V end lost 0 bases, the J end lost 6 bases, and 9 bases lay between the germline ends. Here the CDR3 reads CASSQDEGSQPQHF. The DNA of the CDR3 is TGCGCCAGCAGCCAAGATGAGGGTAGTCAGCCCCAGCATTTT.

The chain has TRBV7-2 and TRBJ1-5; the match to TRBD1 covers 8 bases. V shed 3 bases and J 6 bases; nucleotides not matched to a gene: 1. Germline V gene lookup returns CDR1 SGHTA and CDR2 FQGNSA. The CDR3 extends over 13 amino acids. CDR3 sequence (DNA): TGTGCCAGCAGCTTGGACAGGGTTCAGCCCCAGCATTTT. This gives the protein CASSLDRVQPQHF.

This clone was detected only a few times. The sample carries other DNA sequences with the same CDR3. This chain uses TRBV14 with TRBJ1-5; maybe TRBD1 (5 bases). This CDR3 is built from 14 residues. Germline lookup yields CDR1 SGHDN and CDR2 FVKESK. The V end lost 1 base, the J end lost 2 bases, and 6 bases lay between the germline ends. The CDR3 reads CASSQGGGNQPQHF. CDR3 in DNA: TGTGCCAGCAGCCAAGGAGGGGGCAATCAGCCCCAGCATTTT.

The V and J genes are TRBV11-3 and TRBJ2-3, with 7 bases aligning to TRBD2. CDR1 SGHNT and CDR2 YENEEA come from the germline V gene. The CDR3 sequence is 16 residues long. V shed 2 bases, J shed 0 bases, and the junction held 5 bases outside the gene matches. CDR3 nucleotide sequence: TGTGCCAGCAGCTTACGACCCGGGGGGAGCACAGATACGCAGTATTTT. This encodes CASSLRPGGSTDTQYF.

This clone was counted between two and nine times. Its ends do not fully match the called genes, so a read error is possible. The chain couples TRBV7-7 to TRBJ1-4; 7 bases agree with TRBD1. The CDR3 length is 14 residues. Germline V gene sequence: CDR1 SSHAT, CDR2 FNYEAQ (reference sequence). The CDR3 spells CASSQQGLSEKLFF. In DNA form, the CDR3 reads TGTGCTAGCAGCCAACAGGGGTTATCTGAAAAACTGTTTTTT.

The chain has TRBV30 and TRBJ1-2; unclear D gene. This CDR3 comprises 13 residues. CDR1 GTSNPN and CDR2 SVGIG come from the germline V gene (reference sequence). Trimming cost V 1 base and J 2 bases, with 8 bases left between them. Written as DNA, the CDR3 is TGTGCCTGGAGTGGGCAGGAGAACTATGGCTACACCTTC. It codes for CAWSGQENYGYTF.

This sequence joins TRBV29-1 and TRBJ2-5; D is possibly TRBD1 or TRBD2 (5 bases each). Germline lookup yields CDR1 SQVTM and CDR2 ANQGSEA. There are 14 residues in the CDR3. V was trimmed by 4 bases and J by 0 bases, leaving 12 bases between them. The CDR3 DNA sequence: TGCAGCGTTGTACCAGGGACCAACCAAGAGACCCAGTACTTC. This codes for CSVVPGTNQETQYF.

The rearrangement links TRBV5-6 to TRBJ2-3; D remains unclear. This CDR3 comprises 14 residues. Deletions cut 5 bases from V and 2 bases from J, with 12 bases between. Germline V gene data show CDR1 as SGHDT and CDR2 as YYEEEE. CDR3 sequence: CASSVGGYTDTQYF. In nucleotides, the CDR3 is TGTGCCAGCAGTGTCGGCGGATACACAGATACGCAGTATTTT.

The DNA for the CDR3 is TGTGCCAGCAGCTCTCCTCCCAGCCCAGAGGGGGATTGGGCTTTCTTT. The encoded protein is CASSSPPSPEGDWAFF. This chain links TRBV11-2 with TRBJ1-1, with D possibly TRBD1 on 6 matching bases. Trimming stripped 4 bases from V and 11 bases from J, with 26 bases between. The CDR3 spans 16 residues. Germline V CDR1 and CDR2: SGHAT, FQNNGV.

The rearrangement joins TRBV5-1 to TRBJ2-5, with D tentatively TRBD1 (6 bases). This CDR3 is 14 amino acids long. Germline V CDR1 and CDR2: SGHRS, YFSETQ. V was shortened by 4 bases and J by 2 bases, with 12 bases between the two germline ends. CDR3: CASSLNGQQETQYF. CDR3 nucleotide sequence: TGCGCCAGCAGCCTCAACGGACAGCAAGAGACCCAGTACTTC. Complete variable domain (other parts from reference TRBV5-1 and TRBJ2-5): KAGVTQTPRYLIKTRGQQVTLSCSPISGHRSVSWYQQTPGQGLQFLFEYFSETQRNKGNFPGRFSGRQFSNSRSEMNVSTLELGDSALYLCASSLNGQQETQYFGPGTRLLVL.

The chain links TRBV6-6 to TRBJ2-3; 9 positions agree with TRBD2. Looked up from germline, CDR1 is MNHNY and CDR2 is SVGAGI (reference sequence). CDR3 length: 15 amino acids. Trimming at V came to 5 bases and at J to 2 bases, leaving 5 bases not matched to a gene. The DNA of the CDR3 is TGTGCCAGCAGTAAGCGGGGGGACTCCACAGATACGCAGTATTTT. It codes for CASSKRGDSTDTQYF.

The rearrangement uses TRBV2 and TRBJ1-1; no firm D call. V shed 2 bases and J shed 0 bases, with 1 base lying between them. The CDR3 loop spans 12 amino acids. CDR1 is SNHLY, CDR2 FYNNEI, per germline. CDR3 sequence reads: CASSEMNTEAFF. CDR3 nucleotide sequence: TGTGCCAGCAGTGAAATGAACACTGAAGCTTTCTTT.

The chain is built from TRBV7-6 and TRBJ2-5, with TRBD2 matching over 7 bases. Looked up from germline, CDR1 is SGHVS and CDR2 is FNYEAQ. Trimming took 5 bases from V and 6 from J; bases not matched to a gene: 6. The CDR3 consists of 13 residues. The CDR3 spells CASSPQGGQTQYF. The CDR3 DNA reads as TGTGCCAGCAGCCCCCAGGGAGGGCAGACCCAGTACTTC. Full variable domain (remainder filled in from reference TRBV7-6 and TRBJ2-5): GAGVSQSPRYKVTKRGQDVALRCDPISGHVSLYWYRQALGQGPEFLTYFNYEAQQDKSGLPNDRFSAERPEGSISTLTIQRTEQRDSAMYRCASSPQGGQTQYFGPGTRLLVL.

A remark on this clone: Other nucleotide sequences in the sample specify the same CDR3. J is TRBJ1-1 and V is TRBV7-2, with unresolved D. Per the germline V gene, CDR1 is SGHTA and CDR2 is FQGNSA. Between the trimmed V and J ends, which lost 5 bases and 1 base, there was a span of 8 bases. CDR3 length equals 13 residues. For the CDR3, the DNA is TGTGCCAGCAGCCTCGCCGGGAACACTGAAGCTTTCTTT. It codes for CASSLAGNTEAFF.

The chain couples TRBV11-2 to TRBJ2-6, with TRBD1 matching 7 bases. CDR3 length: 15 amino acids. Germline CDR1 SGHAT, CDR2 FQNNGV. After removal of 5 bases from V and 1 base from J, the junction contained 2 bases not matched to a gene. CDR3 residues: CASSVRGSGANVLTF. DNA of the CDR3: TGTGCCAGCAGCGTCAGGGGGTCTGGGGCCAACGTCCTGACTTTC.

The chain uses TRBV29-1 and TRBJ2-2; D gene uncertain. V was clipped by 5 bases and J by 4 bases, with 5 bases between them. Germline V gives CDR1 SQVTM, CDR2 ANQGSEA. This CDR3 comprises 11 residues. CDR3 DNA: TGCAGCGTTCAGGCCACCGGGGAGCTGTTTTTT. Amino acids: CSVQATGELFF.

A few counts support this clone. V and J are TRBV7-9 and TRBJ1-2, with 11 bases fitting TRBD1. The ends lost 5 bases at V and 4 bases at J; junction bases unmatched: 3. Germline values: CDR1 SEHNR, CDR2 FQNEAQ (reference sequence). The CDR3 covers 14 residues. The CDR3 coding sequence is TGTGCCAGCAGCCCCGGACAGGGGGCCTATGGCTACACCTTC. Its protein product is CASSPGQGAYGYTF. The full variable domain, its missing parts supplied by reference TRBV7-9 and TRBJ1-2, is DTGVSQNPRHKITKRGQNVTFRCDPISEHNRLYWYRQTLGQGPEFLTYFQNEAQLEKSRLLSDRFSAERPKGSFSTLEIQRTEQGDSAMYLCASSPGQGAYGYTFGSGTRLTVV.

This clone has more than one count but fewer than ten. The rearrangement uses TRBV28 and TRBJ2-2, with D possibly being TRBD1 (6 bases). The CDR3 extends over 13 amino acids. Trimming shortened V by 11 bases and J by 0 bases, and 10 bases separated the two germline ends. CDR1 is MDHEN and CDR2 is SYDVKM in the germline V gene. CDR3 bases: TGTGCCGTGACAGGTCCGAACACCGGGGAGCTGTTTTTT. It is translated as CAVTGPNTGELFF.

The sample holds a few counts of this clone. The rearrangement uses TRBV4-2 and TRBJ2-7; 7 bases map to TRBD2. The CDR3 consists of 13 residues. V shed 4 bases and J 7 bases; nucleotides not matched to a gene: 7. Germline CDR1 and CDR2: LGHNA and YNFKEQ. CDR3 loop: CASSPSGGWEQYF. DNA of the CDR3: TGTGCCAGCAGCCCCTCGGGGGGTTGGGAGCAGTACTTC.

V gene TRBV6-5 combines with J gene TRBJ1-2; D gene ambiguous. Per germline, CDR1 MNHEY and CDR2 SVGAGI. Trimming removed 6 bases from V and 3 bases from J, with 11 bases in between. The length of the CDR3 is 13 residues. The CDR3 DNA reads TGTGCCAGCAGCCGGAACGGTTACTATGGCTACACCTTC. It codes for CASSRNGYYGYTF.

This clone was seen once. The rearrangement uses TRBV29-1 and TRBJ2-5, with D perhaps TRBD1 or TRBD2 (5 bases each). The germline CDR1 and CDR2 sequences are SQVTM and ANQGSEA. The CDR3 contains 12 residues. Deletions cut 6 bases from V and 2 bases from J, with 10 bases between. This chain's CDR3 is CSVLWGQETQYF. CDR3 in DNA: TGCAGCGTCCTGTGGGGGCAAGAGACCCAGTACTTC.

The gene calls are TRBV30 and TRBJ1-1; D possibly corresponds to TRBD1 (5 bases). This CDR3 region has 14 residues. V was pared by 2 bases and J by 2 bases, with 12 bases between. Per the germline V gene, CDR1 is GTSNPN and CDR2 is SVGIG (reference sequence). The CDR3 coding sequence is TGTGCCTGGAGTTCCCAGGGACTAAACACTGAAGCTTTCTTT. Protein sequence: CAWSSQGLNTEAFF.